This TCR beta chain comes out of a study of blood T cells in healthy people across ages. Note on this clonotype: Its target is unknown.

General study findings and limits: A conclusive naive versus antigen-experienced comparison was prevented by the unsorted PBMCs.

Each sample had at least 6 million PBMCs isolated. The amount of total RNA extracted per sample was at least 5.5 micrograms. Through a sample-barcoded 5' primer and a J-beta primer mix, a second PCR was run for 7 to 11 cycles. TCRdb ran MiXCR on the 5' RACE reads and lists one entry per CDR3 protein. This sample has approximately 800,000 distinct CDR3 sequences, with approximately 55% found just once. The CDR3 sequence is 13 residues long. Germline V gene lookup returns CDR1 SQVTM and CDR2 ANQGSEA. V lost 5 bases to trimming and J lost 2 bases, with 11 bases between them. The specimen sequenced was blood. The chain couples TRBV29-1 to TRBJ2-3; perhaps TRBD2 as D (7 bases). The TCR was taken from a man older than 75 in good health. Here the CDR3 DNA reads TGCAGCGTTAGGGGGGGCCCCACAGATACGCAGTATTTT. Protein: CSVRGGPTDTQYF.